This TCR beta chain derives from a study of Graves' ophthalmopathy and Graves' hyperthyroidism. Transcripts of RNA were the source for amplifying TCR beta CDR3 regions. HTBI primers were used in a first-round RT-PCR, which preceded a second-round multiplex PCR. TCRdb passed the multiplex PCR reads through MiXCR, listing each CDR3 protein once. Seen here are about 500,000 distinct CDR3 sequences, under 40% observed once, and the top ten hold about 4.2%. Germline loops: CDR1 MNHEY, CDR2 SVGAGI. The CDR3 sequence is 16 residues long. V shed 5 bases and J shed 0 bases, with 16 bases lying between them. This clonotype occurred a few times.

This receptor was obtained from an adult man with Graves' hyperthyroidism. Sample: peripheral blood or thyroid tissue (not recorded which). The V call is TRBV6-5, the J call TRBJ2-5; D may match TRBD1 or TRBD2 (5 bases each). CDR3 loop: CASSNPGRRYQETQYF. Here the CDR3 DNA reads TGTGCCAGCAGTAACCCGGGACGGCGGTACCAAGAGACCCAGTACTTC.